This TCR beta chain emerged from a study of T cell changes during pregnancy in multiple sclerosis (dated 2019 in TCRdb). Background for the entire study: The study examined how the T cell repertoire changed over the course of pregnancy in women with multiple sclerosis.

As for this clone: It lacks a known antigen. One base away there is no much larger clone; base qualities are not given.

The CDR3 covers 16 residues, taking in both the cysteine and the phenylalanine. Only the CDR3 portion is preserved as DNA: 48 bases, with reading frame beginning at the first base. CDR1 and CDR2, per the germline V gene, are SGHTA and FQGNSA. Trimming accounts for 4 bases at V and 6 bases at J, while the number of junction bases matched to no gene is 10. The library was produced with the immunoSEQ multiplex PCR assay. Here the immuneACCESS table is served through TCRdb, limited to in-frame sequences with V and J called. Missing clones are a known gap in these copies; in checked studies unresolved V genes cover under half, and the rest lacks a known reason. This sample lists 30,000 to 45,000 clones; 85% to 95% were detected once. The ten largest clones represent over 1% of the sample.

The TCR sequence derives from a female donor with multiple sclerosis, enrolled in a pregnancy study. This sequence uses TRBV7-2 and TRBJ2-2; 8 junctional bases match TRBD2. Sequencing was done on a sample of PBMCs (not recorded whether the cells were cultured). In nucleotides, the sequence is TGTGCCAGCAGCTCTCGGGGGGGGCTCGAGCCCGGGGAGCTGTTTTTT. Its translation is CASSSRGGLEPGELFF.